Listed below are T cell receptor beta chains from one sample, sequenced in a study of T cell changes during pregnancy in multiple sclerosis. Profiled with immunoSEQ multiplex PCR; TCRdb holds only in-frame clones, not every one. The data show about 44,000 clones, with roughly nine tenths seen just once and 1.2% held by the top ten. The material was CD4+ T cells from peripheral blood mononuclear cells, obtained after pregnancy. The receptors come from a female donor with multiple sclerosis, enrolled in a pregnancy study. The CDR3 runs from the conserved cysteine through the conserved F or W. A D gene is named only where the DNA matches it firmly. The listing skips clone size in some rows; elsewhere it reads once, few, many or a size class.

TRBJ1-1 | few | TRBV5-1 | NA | CASSAGSNTEAFF | TGCGCCAGCAGTGCCGGGTCTAACACTGAAGCTTTCTTT
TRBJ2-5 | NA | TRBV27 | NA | CANKSLGNVLETQYF | TGTGCCAACAAGTCACTAGGGAATGTGTTGGAGACCCAGTACTTC
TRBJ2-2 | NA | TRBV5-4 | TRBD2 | CASSLGTSENTGELFF | TGTGCCAGCAGTCTCGGGACTAGCGAGAACACCGGGGAGCTGTTTTTT
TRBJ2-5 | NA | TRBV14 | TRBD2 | CASSQDGRGGRAQTQYF | TGTGCCAGCAGCCAAGATGGTAGGGGCGGGAGGGCCCAGACCCAGTACTTC
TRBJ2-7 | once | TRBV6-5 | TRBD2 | CASSYSGLAGGEQYF | TGTGCCAGCAGTTACTCGGGACTAGCGGGAGGCGAGCAGTACTTC
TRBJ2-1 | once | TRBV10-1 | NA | CASSEAEGSYNEQFF | TGCGCCAGCAGTGAAGCGGAGGGTTCCTACAATGAGCAGTTCTTC
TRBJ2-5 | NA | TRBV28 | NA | CASSGMDGGVGAQYF | TGTGCCAGCAGCGGGATGGACGGCGGAGTTGGGGCCCAGTACTTC
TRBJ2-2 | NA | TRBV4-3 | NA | CASSQDSANTGELFF | TGCGCCAGCAGCCAAGATTCAGCGAACACCGGGGAGCTGTTTTTT
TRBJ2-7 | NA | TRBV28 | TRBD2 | CASSLLGGAYEQYF | TGTGCCAGCAGTCTCCTCGGGGGGGCCTACGAGCAGTACTTC
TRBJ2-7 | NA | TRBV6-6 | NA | CASSYGRNSYEQYF | TGTGCCAGCAGTTACGGCAGAAATTCCTACGAGCAGTACTTC
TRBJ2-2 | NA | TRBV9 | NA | CASSVAWRNTGELFF | TGTGCCAGCAGCGTAGCGTGGAGGAACACCGGGGAGCTGTTTTTT
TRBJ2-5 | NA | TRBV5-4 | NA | CASSLAPQGGIQETQYF | TGTGCCAGCAGCTTGGCCCCCCAGGGGGGAATCCAAGAGACCCAGTACTTC
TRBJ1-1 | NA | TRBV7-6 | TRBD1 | CASSRQGNTEAFF | TGTGCCAGCAGTCGACAGGGAAACACTGAAGCTTTCTTT
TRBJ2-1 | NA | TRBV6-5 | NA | CASSYAVGSHNEQFF | TGTGCCAGCAGTTACGCAGTCGGGTCCCACAATGAGCAGTTCTTC
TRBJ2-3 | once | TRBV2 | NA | CASSPFTDTQYF | TGTGCCAGCAGCCCATTCACAGATACGCAGTATTTT
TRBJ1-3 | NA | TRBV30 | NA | CAWSPWMGWGNTIYF | TGTGCCTGGAGTCCCTGGATGGGCTGGGGAAACACCATATATTTT
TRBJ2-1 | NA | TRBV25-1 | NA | CARTTANYNEQFF | TGTGCCAGAACTACCGCAAACTACAATGAGCAGTTCTTC
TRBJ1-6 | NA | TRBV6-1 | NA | CASKERSSYNSPLHF | TGTGCCAGCAAGGAGAGGAGCTCCTATAATTCACCCCTCCACTTT
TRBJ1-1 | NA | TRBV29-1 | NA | CSAQGGRGKGNTEAFF | TGCAGCGCCCAGGGCGGCAGGGGTAAAGGGAACACTGAAGCTTTCTTT
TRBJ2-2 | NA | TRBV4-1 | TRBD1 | CASSQPDRVAGELFF | TGCGCCAGCAGCCAGCCTGACAGGGTAGCCGGGGAGCTGTTTTTT
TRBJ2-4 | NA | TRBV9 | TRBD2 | CASSVSPGGTDIQYF | TGTGCCAGCAGCGTATCTCCGGGGGGGACGGACATTCAGTACTTC
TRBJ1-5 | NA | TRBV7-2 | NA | CASSTGISNQPQHF | TGTGCCAGCAGCACAGGGATTAGCAATCAGCCCCAGCATTTT
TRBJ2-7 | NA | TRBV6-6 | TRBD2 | CASSYASGPLREQYF | TGTGCCAGCAGTTATGCTAGCGGTCCATTACGGGAGCAGTACTTC
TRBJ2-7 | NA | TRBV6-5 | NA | CASRPSGVGYEQYF | TGTGCCAGCAGGCCGTCAGGGGTAGGGTACGAGCAGTACTTC
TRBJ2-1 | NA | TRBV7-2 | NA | CASTGGISEQFF | TGTGCCAGCACCGGCGGGATCAGTGAGCAGTTCTTC
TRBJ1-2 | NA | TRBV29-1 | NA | CSVTGLGGGYTF | TGCAGCGTAACGGGACTTGGGGGTGGCTACACCTTC
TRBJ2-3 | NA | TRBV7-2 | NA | CATLTGLGDTQYF | TGTGCCACCCTCACAGGGTTGGGAGATACGCAGTATTTT
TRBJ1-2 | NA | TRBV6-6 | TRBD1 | CASSSGGNYGYTF | TGTGCCAGCAGTTCAGGGGGAAACTATGGCTACACCTTC
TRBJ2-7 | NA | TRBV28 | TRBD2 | CASHALAGTYEQYF | TGTGCCAGCCATGCTCTAGCGGGGACATACGAGCAGTACTTC
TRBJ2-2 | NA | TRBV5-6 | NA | CASCRVHTGELFF | TGTGCCAGCTGCCGGGTGCACACCGGGGAGCTGTTTTTT
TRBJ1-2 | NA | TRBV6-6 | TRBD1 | CASRIGQGDYGYTF | TGTGCCAGCAGGATAGGACAGGGGGACTATGGCTACACCTTC
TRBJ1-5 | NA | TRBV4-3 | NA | CASSQRQGLGQPQHF | TGCGCCAGCAGCCAAAGGCAGGGGTTGGGACAGCCCCAGCATTTT
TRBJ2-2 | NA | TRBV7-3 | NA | CASSLSGELFF | TGTGCCAGCAGCTTGAGCGGGGAGCTGTTTTTT
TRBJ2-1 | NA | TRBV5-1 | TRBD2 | CASSPRLAGERNEQFF | TGCGCCAGCAGCCCCAGACTAGCGGGAGAGCGCAATGAGCAGTTCTTC
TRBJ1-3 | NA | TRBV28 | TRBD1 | CASSFSRGGTVSGNTIYF | TGTGCCAGCAGTTTTAGTAGAGGGGGGACAGTCTCTGGAAACACCATATATTTT
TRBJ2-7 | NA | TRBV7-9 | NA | CASSPWSRLYYEQYF | TGTGCCAGCAGCCCCTGGTCGCGACTTTACTACGAGCAGTACTTC